A selection of T cell receptor beta chains follows, all from one sample in a study of radiation and T cells in renal cell carcinoma. Assay: immunoSEQ multiplex PCR; the TCRdb copy retains only in-frame clones and omits some. The sample consists of about 130,000 clones, about four fifths of them appearing once. The specimen comprised blood, sampled from a patient whose treatment included radiotherapy and nephrectomy. The receptor source for this set is a woman aged 60 to 75 with renal cell carcinoma. CDR3s include the opening cysteine and the closing phenylalanine or tryptophan. Fields, in order: V gene, CDR3 length, CDR3 protein.

V gene: TRBV19
CDR3 length: 15
CDR3 protein: CASSPQTGVNTEAFF

V gene: TRBV28
CDR3 length: 14
CDR3 protein: CASAGDHSGNTIYF

V gene: TRBV18
CDR3 length: 15
CDR3 protein: CASSPPASGSGEQYF

V gene: TRBV11-2
CDR3 length: 12
CDR3 protein: CASSLGEKTQYF

V gene: TRBV7-2
CDR3 length: 13
CDR3 protein: CASSFGGNTEAFF

V gene: TRBV7-9
CDR3 length: 14
CDR3 protein: CASSSTGASETQYF

V gene: TRBV2
CDR3 length: 14
CDR3 protein: CASRSGRHSGGYTF

V gene: TRBV19
CDR3 length: 16
CDR3 protein: CASSRGGQGVTYGYTF

V gene: TRBV27
CDR3 length: 14
CDR3 protein: CASSLSGQNTEAFF

V gene: TRBV27
CDR3 length: 13
CDR3 protein: CASSPGQNTEAFF

V gene: TRBV4-3
CDR3 length: 16
CDR3 protein: CASSQDSAAGANVLTF

V gene: TRBV7-3
CDR3 length: 14
CDR3 protein: CASSPWDRAYEQYF